Sequencing of this T cell receptor (beta chain) was carried out in a study of identifying expanded T cells in peripheral blood. Assay: immunoSEQ multiplex PCR; the TCRdb copy retains only in-frame clones and omits some. Among approximately 100,000 clones listed, 87% were seen once. No infections or other immune events were documented during collection. A word on this clone: Its target is unknown.

General study results and limits: Across healthy donors, higher total template counts meant significantly greater roughly two-week count variance. Technical replicates showed around 1.2 changed clones; roughly two weeks roughly 15; four weeks 19.

The sequence derives from a person aged 18 to 70 in good health. The sequencing sample was made of blood.

The CDR3 spells CATSRDPGGTNEQYF. CDR3 nucleotide sequence: TGTGCCACCAGCAGAGATCCCGGGGGGACCAACGAGCAGTACTTC. This rearrangement joins TRBV15 to TRBJ2-7; 7 nucleotides match TRBD2. CDR3 length: 15 residues. From germline, CDR1 is LNHNV and CDR2 YYDKDF (reference sequence). Trimming cost V 0 bases and J 5 bases; bases outside gene matches: 7.